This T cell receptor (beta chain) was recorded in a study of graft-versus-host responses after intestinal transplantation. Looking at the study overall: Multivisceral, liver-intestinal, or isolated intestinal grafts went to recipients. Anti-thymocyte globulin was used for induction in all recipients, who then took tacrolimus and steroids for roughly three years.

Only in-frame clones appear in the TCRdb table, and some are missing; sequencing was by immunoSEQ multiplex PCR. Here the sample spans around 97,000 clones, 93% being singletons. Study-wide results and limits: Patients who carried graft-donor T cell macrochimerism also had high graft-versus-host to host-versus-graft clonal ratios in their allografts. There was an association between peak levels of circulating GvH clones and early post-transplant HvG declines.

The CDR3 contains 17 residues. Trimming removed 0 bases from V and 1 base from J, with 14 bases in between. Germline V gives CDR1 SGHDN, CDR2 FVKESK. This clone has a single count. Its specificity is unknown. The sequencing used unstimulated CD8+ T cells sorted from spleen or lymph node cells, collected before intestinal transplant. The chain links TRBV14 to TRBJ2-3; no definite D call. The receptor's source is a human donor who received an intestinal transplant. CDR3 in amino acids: CASSQDLSRSGTDTQYF. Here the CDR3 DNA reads TGTGCCAGCAGCCAAGATCTCTCCAGGAGCGGCACAGATACGCAGTATTTT.